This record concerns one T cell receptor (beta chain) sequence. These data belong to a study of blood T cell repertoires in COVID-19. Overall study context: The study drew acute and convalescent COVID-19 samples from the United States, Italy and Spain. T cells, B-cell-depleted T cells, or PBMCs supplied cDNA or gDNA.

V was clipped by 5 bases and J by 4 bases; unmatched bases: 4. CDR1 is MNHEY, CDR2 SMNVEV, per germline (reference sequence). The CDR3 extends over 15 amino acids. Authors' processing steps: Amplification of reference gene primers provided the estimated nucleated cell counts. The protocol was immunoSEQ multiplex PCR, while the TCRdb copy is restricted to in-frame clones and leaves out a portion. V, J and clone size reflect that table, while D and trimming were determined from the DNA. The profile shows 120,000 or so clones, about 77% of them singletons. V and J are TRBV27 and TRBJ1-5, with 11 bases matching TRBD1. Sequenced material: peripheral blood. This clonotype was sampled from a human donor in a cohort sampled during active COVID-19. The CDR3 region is CASSPDRGLNQPQHF. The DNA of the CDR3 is TGTGCCAGCAGTCCGGACAGGGGGCTGAATCAGCCCCAGCATTTT.